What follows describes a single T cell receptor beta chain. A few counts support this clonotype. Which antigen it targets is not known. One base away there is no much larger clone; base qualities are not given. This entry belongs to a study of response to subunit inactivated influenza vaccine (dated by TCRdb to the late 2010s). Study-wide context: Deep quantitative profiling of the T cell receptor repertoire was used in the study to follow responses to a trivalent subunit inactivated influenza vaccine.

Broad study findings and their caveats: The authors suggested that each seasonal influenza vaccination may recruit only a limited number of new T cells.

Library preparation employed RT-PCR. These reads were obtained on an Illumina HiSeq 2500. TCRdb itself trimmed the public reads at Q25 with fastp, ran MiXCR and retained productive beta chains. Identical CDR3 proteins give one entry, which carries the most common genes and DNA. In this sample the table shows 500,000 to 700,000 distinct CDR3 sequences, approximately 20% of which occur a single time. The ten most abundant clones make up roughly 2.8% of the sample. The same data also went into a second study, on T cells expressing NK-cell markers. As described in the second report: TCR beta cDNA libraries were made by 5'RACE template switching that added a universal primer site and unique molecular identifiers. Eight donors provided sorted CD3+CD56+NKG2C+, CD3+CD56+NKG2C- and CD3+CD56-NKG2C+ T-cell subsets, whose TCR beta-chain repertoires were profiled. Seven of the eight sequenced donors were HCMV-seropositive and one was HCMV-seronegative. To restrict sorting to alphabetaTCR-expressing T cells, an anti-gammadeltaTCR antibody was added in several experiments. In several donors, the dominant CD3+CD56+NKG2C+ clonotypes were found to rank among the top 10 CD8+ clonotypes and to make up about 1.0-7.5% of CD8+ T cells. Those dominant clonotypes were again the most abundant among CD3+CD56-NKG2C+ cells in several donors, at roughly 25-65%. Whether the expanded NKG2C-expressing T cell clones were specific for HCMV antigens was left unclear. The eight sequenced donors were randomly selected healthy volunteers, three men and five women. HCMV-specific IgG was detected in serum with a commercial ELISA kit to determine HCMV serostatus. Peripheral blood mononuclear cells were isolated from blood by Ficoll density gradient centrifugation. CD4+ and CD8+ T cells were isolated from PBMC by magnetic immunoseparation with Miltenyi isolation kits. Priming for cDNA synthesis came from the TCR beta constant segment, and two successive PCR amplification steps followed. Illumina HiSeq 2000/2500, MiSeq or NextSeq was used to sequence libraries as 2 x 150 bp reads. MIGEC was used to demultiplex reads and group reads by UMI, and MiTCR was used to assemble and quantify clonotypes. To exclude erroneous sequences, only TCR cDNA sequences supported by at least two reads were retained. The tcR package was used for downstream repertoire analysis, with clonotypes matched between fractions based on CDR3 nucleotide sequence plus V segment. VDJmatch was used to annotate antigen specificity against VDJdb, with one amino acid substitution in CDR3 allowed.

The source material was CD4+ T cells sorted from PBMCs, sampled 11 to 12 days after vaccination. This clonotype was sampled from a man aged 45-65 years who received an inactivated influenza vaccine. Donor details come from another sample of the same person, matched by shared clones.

Here the CDR3 is given as CSAKGPAYEQYF. Here is the DNA: TGCAGTGCTAAAGGACCCGCCTACGAGCAGTACTTC. This receptor chain uses TRBV20-1 and TRBJ2-7; the D gene is not confidently resolved. The V and J ends are trimmed by 4 bases and 2 bases, leaving 9 bases between them. CDR1 and CDR2 are drawn from the germline V gene (reference sequence): DFQATT, SNEGSKA. There are 12 amino acids in the CDR3, from cysteine to phenylalanine inclusive. The retained sequence is limited to the CDR3, 36 bases, with the frame set at the first base.